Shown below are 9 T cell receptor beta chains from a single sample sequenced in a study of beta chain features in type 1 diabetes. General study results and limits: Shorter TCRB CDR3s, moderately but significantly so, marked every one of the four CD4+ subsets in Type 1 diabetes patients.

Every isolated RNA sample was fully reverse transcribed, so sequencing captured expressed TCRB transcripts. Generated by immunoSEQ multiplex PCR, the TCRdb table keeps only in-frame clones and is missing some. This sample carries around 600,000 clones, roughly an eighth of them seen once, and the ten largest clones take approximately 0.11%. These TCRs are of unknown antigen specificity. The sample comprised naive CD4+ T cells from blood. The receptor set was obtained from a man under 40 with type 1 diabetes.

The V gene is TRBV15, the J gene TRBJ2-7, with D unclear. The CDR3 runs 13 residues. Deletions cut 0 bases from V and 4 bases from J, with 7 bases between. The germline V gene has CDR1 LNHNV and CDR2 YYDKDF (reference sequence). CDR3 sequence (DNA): TGTGCCACCAGCAGAGATGTCGTATACGAGCAGTACTTC. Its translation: CATSRDVVYEQYF.

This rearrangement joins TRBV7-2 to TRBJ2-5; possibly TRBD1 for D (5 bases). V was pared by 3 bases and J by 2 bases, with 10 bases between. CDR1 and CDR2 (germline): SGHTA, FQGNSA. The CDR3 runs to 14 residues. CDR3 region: CASSFQGYQETQYF. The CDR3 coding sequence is TGTGCCAGCAGCTTCCAGGGATATCAAGAGACCCAGTACTTC.

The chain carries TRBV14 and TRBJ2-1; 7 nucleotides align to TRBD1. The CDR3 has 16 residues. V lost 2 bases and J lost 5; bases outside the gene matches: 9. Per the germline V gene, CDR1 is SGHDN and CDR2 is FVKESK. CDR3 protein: CASSQNRGLRNNEQFF. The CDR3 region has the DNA TGTGCCAGCAGCCAAAACAGGGGATTACGTAACAATGAGCAGTTCTTC.

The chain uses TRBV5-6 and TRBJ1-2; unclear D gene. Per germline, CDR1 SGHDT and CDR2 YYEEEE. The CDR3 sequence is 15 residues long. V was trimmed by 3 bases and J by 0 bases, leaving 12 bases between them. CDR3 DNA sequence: TGTGCCAGCAGCTCGGGTGCGGCGGCTAACTATGGCTACACCTTC. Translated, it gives CASSSGAAANYGYTF.

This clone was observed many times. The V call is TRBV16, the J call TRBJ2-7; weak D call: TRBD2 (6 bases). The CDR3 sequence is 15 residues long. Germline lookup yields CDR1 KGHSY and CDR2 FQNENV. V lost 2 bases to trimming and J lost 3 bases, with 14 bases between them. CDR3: CASSQRGGLYYEQYF. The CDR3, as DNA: TGTGCCAGCAGCCAACGTGGAGGGCTATACTACGAGCAGTACTTC.

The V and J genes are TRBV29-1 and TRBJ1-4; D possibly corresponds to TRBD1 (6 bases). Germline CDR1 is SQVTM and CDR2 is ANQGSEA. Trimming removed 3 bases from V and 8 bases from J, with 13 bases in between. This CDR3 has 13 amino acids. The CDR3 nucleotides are TGCAGCGTTGATGGGCAGGGGAACGAAAAACTGTTTTTT. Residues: CSVDGQGNEKLFF.

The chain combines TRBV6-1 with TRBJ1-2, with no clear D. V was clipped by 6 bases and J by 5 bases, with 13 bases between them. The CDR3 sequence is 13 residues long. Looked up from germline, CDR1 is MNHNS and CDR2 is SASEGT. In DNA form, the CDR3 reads TGTGCCAGCAGGACTAATAGAGGATATGGCTACACCTTC. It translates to CASRTNRGYGYTF.

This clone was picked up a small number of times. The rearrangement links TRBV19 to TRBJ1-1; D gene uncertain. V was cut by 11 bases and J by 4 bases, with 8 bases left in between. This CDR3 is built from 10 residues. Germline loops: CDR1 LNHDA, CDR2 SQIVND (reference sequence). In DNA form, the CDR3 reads TGTGCCTCTGTGGGCACTGAAGCTTTCTTT. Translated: CASVGTEAFF.

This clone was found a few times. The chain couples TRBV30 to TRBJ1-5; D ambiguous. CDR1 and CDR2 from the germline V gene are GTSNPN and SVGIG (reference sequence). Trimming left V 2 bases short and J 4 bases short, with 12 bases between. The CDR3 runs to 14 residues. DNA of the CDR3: TGTGCCTGGAGTACGTTAACTATGAATCAGCCCCAGCATTTT. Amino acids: CAWSTLTMNQPQHF.